The 26 T cell receptor beta chains below all came from one sample that was sequenced in a study of beta chain features in type 1 diabetes. The study reverse transcribed the entire isolated RNA, so it sequenced expressed TCRB transcripts. Generated by immunoSEQ multiplex PCR, the TCRdb table keeps only in-frame clones and is missing some. The sample holds 140,000 to 150,000 clones, more than 10% seen once. Study-level findings and limits: TCRB CDR3 length was moderately but significantly reduced in all four CD4+ subsets of Type 1 diabetes patients.

The antigens for these receptors are not known. Sequenced sample: central memory CD4+ T cells from blood. All receptors derive from a man between 18 and 35 years old with type 1 diabetes.

A few counts support this clone. The genes are TRBV18 and TRBJ2-3, with 7 positions matching TRBD1. The V and J ends lost 2 bases and 3 bases, in that order; junction bases with no gene match: 8. The CDR3 is made up of 16 amino acids. Germline V lookup: CDR1 KGHSH, CDR2 LQKENI. As DNA, the CDR3 is TGTGCCAGCTCACCATATCTCCAGGGGGAAACAGATACGCAGTATTTT. The encoded protein is CASSPYLQGETDTQYF.

There are many counts of this clone. For the CDR3, the DNA is TGTGCCAGCAGCCTCGAGACAGCCCTCTTCACAGATACGCAGTATTTT. Protein sequence: CASSLETALFTDTQYF. V and J are TRBV11-2 and TRBJ2-3, with D possibly TRBD1 on 5 matching bases. V was pared by 5 bases and J by 2 bases, with 17 bases between. The CDR3 is 16 residues long. Germline V gene lookup returns CDR1 SGHAT and CDR2 FQNNGV.

The chain couples TRBV11-3 to TRBJ1-1; no definite D call. The CDR3 runs to 14 residues. Germline CDR1 SGHNT, CDR2 YENEEA. Trimming took 3 bases from V and 1 from J, leaving 9 bases between them. CDR3 sequence (DNA): TGTGCCAGCAGCTTGGGAGAAACGAACACTGAAGCTTTCTTT. It yields the protein CASSLGETNTEAFF.

The rearrangement links TRBV7-8 to TRBJ1-6; 7 nucleotides agree with TRBD1. Per germline, CDR1 SGHVS and CDR2 FQNEAQ. This CDR3 is built from 15 residues. The junction had 5 bases not matched to a gene; V was cut back by 4 bases and J by 5 bases. CDR3 in amino acids: CASSSGQLNNSPLHF. The CDR3 DNA is TGTGCCAGCAGCTCGGGACAGCTAAATAATTCACCCCTCCACTTT.

This clone has more than one count but fewer than ten. V usage is TRBV5-4 and J usage is TRBJ2-7, with 10 bases aligning to TRBD1. The CDR3 is 12 residues long. From germline, CDR1 is SGHNT and CDR2 YYREEE (reference sequence). Germline trimming cut 3 bases from V and 7 bases from J; bases unmatched to any gene: 1. As DNA, the CDR3 is TGTGCCAGCAGCTGGGACAGGGGAGAGCAGTACTTC. Amino acid sequence: CASSWDRGEQYF.

The sample holds many counts of this clone. The CDR3 loop reads CASSLVSSYNEQFF. The CDR3 DNA reads as TGCGCCAGCAGCTTGGTTAGCTCCTACAATGAGCAGTTCTTC. V gene TRBV5-1 combines with J gene TRBJ2-1; D unresolved. The V gene lost 0 bases and the J gene lost 0 bases, with 4 bases spanning the gap. CDR1 is SGHRS and CDR2 is YFSETQ in the germline V gene. The CDR3 runs to 14 residues. The variable domain in full, with the rest retrieved from reference TRBV5-1 and TRBJ2-1, is KAGVTQTPRYLIKTRGQQVTLSCSPISGHRSVSWYQQTPGQGLQFLFEYFSETQRNKGNFPGRFSGRQFSNSRSEMNVSTLELGDSALYLCASSLVSSYNEQFFGPGTRLTVL.

The chain has TRBV12-5 and TRBJ2-5; D remains ambiguous. The germline V gene has CDR1 LGHNT and CDR2 FRNRAP. V lost 4 bases, J lost 0 bases, and 12 bases lay in between. The CDR3 totals 15 residues. CDR3 coding DNA: TGTGCTAGTGGTTCGTATCGGACGTACCAAGAGACCCAGTACTTC. Residues: CASGSYRTYQETQYF.

In its sample, this clone was seen a few times. The rearrangement links TRBV7-9 to TRBJ2-1; the D is unclear. V was clipped by 1 base and J by 4 bases, with 8 bases between them. The CDR3 runs to 14 residues. Per germline, CDR1 SEHNR and CDR2 FQNEAQ (reference sequence). The CDR3 region is CASSLVTDYNEQFF. CDR3 DNA: TGTGCCAGCAGCTTAGTTACGGATTACAATGAGCAGTTCTTC.

V usage is TRBV4-1 and J usage is TRBJ2-6, with D perhaps matching TRBD1 (5 bases). V lost 1 base to trimming and J lost 0 bases, with 16 bases between them. Germline lookup yields CDR1 MGHRA and CDR2 YSYEKL. This CDR3 region has 19 residues. CDR3 coding DNA: TGCGCCAGCAGCCAAGTTTCATGGCAGGGCGACTCTGGGGCCAACGTCCTGACTTTC. The encoded protein is CASSQVSWQGDSGANVLTF.

The table lists this clone with a few counts. The genes are TRBV9 and TRBJ2-2; possible D gene TRBD1, 6 bases. V was trimmed by 2 bases and J by 7 bases, leaving 18 bases between them. Germline lookup yields CDR1 SGDLS and CDR2 YYNGEE. This CDR3 has 16 amino acids. The CDR3 DNA follows: TGTGCCAGCAGCGTCTTGGGGACACCGGGTTTCGGGGAGCTGTTTTTT. Its protein is CASSVLGTPGFGELFF.

This clone was seen a handful of times. This chain connects TRBV9 to TRBJ2-4; 11 nucleotides line up with TRBD2. The V gene's germline CDR1 is SGDLS and CDR2 YYNGEE. The CDR3 runs to 17 residues. With 0 bases clipped from V and 0 bases from J, the junction kept 2 bases outside the gene matches. The CDR3 DNA reads as TGTGCCAGCAGCGTAGCAACTAGCGGGGGAGCCAAAAACATTCAGTACTTC. Amino acid sequence: CASSVATSGGAKNIQYF.

This clone was recorded a few times. V and J are TRBV7-9 and TRBJ1-1; D remains ambiguous. Trimming took 3 bases from V and 2 from J, leaving 7 bases between them. The germline V gene has CDR1 SEHNR and CDR2 FQNEAQ (reference sequence). This CDR3 has 13 residues. In nucleotides, the CDR3 is TGTGCCAGCAGCTTGCTGTTCAACACTGAAGCTTTCTTT. Translation gives CASSLLFNTEAFF.

J is TRBJ1-2 and V is TRBV6-6, with D possibly matching TRBD1 (5 bases). The CDR3 is 14 amino acids. Germline V lookup: CDR1 MNHNY, CDR2 SVGAGI (reference sequence). The V and J ends lost 0 bases and 5 bases respectively, with 10 bases between them. The CDR3 sequence: CASSYSGAEYGYTF. CDR3 nucleotides: TGTGCCAGCAGTTACTCTGGGGCAGAATATGGCTACACCTTC.

V usage is TRBV30 and J usage is TRBJ1-6; D uncertain. The CDR3 totals 13 residues. Germline assignment: CDR1 GTSNPN and CDR2 SVGIG (reference sequence). The germline V and J ends were trimmed by 1 base and 6 bases, with 7 bases remaining between them. The CDR3 here is CAWSDGGNSPLHF. DNA for the CDR3: TGTGCCTGGAGTGACGGAGGTAATTCACCCCTCCACTTT.

This chain joins TRBV13 and TRBJ2-3; 9 bases map to TRBD1. The CDR3 loop spans 15 amino acids. Unmatched junction bases numbered 4, after V lost 5 bases and J lost 1 base. Germline loops: CDR1 PRHDT, CDR2 FYEKMQ (reference sequence). The CDR3 region has the DNA TGTGCCAGCAGCCAAAGGACAGGGGGCACAGATACGCAGTATTTT. Translating gives CASSQRTGGTDTQYF.

Of note for this clone: This clone may be a read error of a much larger clone one base away. The chain recombines TRBV27 with TRBJ2-5; 9 bases map to TRBD2. The V and J ends lost 3 bases and 1 base, in that order; junction bases with no gene match: 6. The CDR3 consists of 16 residues. The germline V gene encodes CDR1 MNHEY and CDR2 SMNVEV (reference sequence). CDR3 loop: CASSFLGGGGQETQYF. The CDR3 DNA reads TGTGCCAGCAGTTTCCTGGGCGGGGGGGGCCAAGAGACCCAGTACTTC.

The V gene is TRBV4-1, the J gene TRBJ2-5; 7 nucleotides align to TRBD1. Germline V lookup: CDR1 MGHRA, CDR2 YSYEKL. The CDR3 runs 17 residues. V lost 1 base and J lost 0; bases outside the gene matches: 8. The CDR3 loop is CASSQALGQKYQETQYF. The CDR3, as DNA: TGCGCCAGCAGCCAAGCCTTGGGACAGAAGTACCAAGAGACCCAGTACTTC.

This clone turned up a few times. The J gene is TRBJ1-5, the V gene TRBV7-9, with a tentative D call TRBD1 (5 bases). Trimming took off 1 base at V and 1 base at J, with 11 bases between the two ends. The CDR3 sequence is 16 residues long. The V gene's germline CDR1 is SEHNR and CDR2 FQNEAQ (reference sequence). The CDR3 coding sequence is TGTGCCAGCAGCTTAGTAGGGGCAGGCAGCAATCAGCCCCAGCATTTT. It codes for CASSLVGAGSNQPQHF. Filled out from reference TRBV7-9 and TRBJ1-5, the complete variable domain reads DTGVSQNPRHKITKRGQNVTFRCDPISEHNRLYWYRQTLGQGPEFLTYFQNEAQLEKSRLLSDRFSAERPKGSFSTLEIQRTEQGDSAMYLCASSLVGAGSNQPQHFGDGTRLSIL.

A remark on this clone: This clone may be a read error of a much larger clone one base away. Other DNA sequences in the same sample also yield this CDR3. The gene calls are TRBV29-1 and TRBJ2-5; a possible D gene is TRBD1 (5 bases). Germline CDR1 reads SQVTM; CDR2 reads ANQGSEA. V was shortened by 7 bases and J by 1 base, with 10 bases between the two germline ends. The CDR3 length is 12 residues. In DNA form, the CDR3 reads TGCAGCGCCCGCGACAGCCAAGAGACCCAGTACTTC. Amino acid sequence: CSARDSQETQYF.

V gene TRBV2 combines with J gene TRBJ2-2; D gene ambiguous. Germline assignment: CDR1 SNHLY and CDR2 FYNNEI. This CDR3 comprises 14 residues. V lost 8 bases to trimming and J lost 0 bases, with 10 bases between them. The CDR3 sequence: CASLEHANTGELFF. The CDR3 coding sequence is TGTGCCAGCCTCGAGCATGCGAACACCGGGGAGCTGTTTTTT.

This clone was seen a few times. The chain has TRBV21-1 and TRBJ2-3; TRBD1 reflects the table's D call only, with no check against the DNA. TRBV21-1 is noted as a pseudogene. The CDR3 contains 15 residues. The CDR3 is CASSTPTGQTDTQYF. The DNA of the CDR3 is TGTGCCAGCAGCACCCCGACAGGACAAACAGATACGCAGTATTTT.

This chain uses TRBV30 with TRBJ1-1, with D possibly TRBD1 on 5 matching bases. The CDR3 length is 13 residues. Germline loops: CDR1 GTSNPN, CDR2 SVGIG (reference sequence). The V end lost 2 bases, the J end lost 9 bases, and 16 bases lay between the germline ends. CDR3 sequence: CAWSLAGTEKAFF. The CDR3 DNA is TGTGCCTGGAGTTTAGCCGGGACCGAGAAAGCTTTCTTT.

The chain is built from TRBV23-1 and TRBJ1-1; D is ambiguous. TRBV23-1 belongs to the ORF category, with a function that is uncertain. The CDR3 has 14 residues. V was cut by 0 bases and J by 3 bases, with 8 bases left in between. The CDR3 coding sequence is TGCGCCAGCAGTCAATCAATCACTCACACTGAAGCTTTCTTT. Translated, it gives CASSQSITHTEAFF.

The chain uses TRBV29-1 and TRBJ1-3, with 8 bases lining up with TRBD1. Germline V lookup: CDR1 SQVTM, CDR2 ANQGSEA. The CDR3 sequence is 13 residues long. With 7 bases clipped from V and 2 bases from J, the junction kept 4 bases outside the gene matches. This CDR3 is CSAYRGTGNTIYF. CDR3 nucleotides: TGCAGCGCCTACAGGGGGACTGGAAACACCATATATTTT.

Only a few counts were recorded for this clone. The chain uses TRBV30 and TRBJ2-3; no reliable D call. This CDR3 has 13 amino acids. V gave up 0 bases and J gave up 6 bases, with 10 bases separating them. Germline V gene sequence: CDR1 GTSNPN, CDR2 SVGIG (reference sequence). DNA of the CDR3: TGTGCCTGGAGTGTACAAGACGGGGATACGCAGTATTTT. This codes for CAWSVQDGDTQYF.

The genes are TRBV5-1 and TRBJ2-7, with 8 positions matching TRBD1. Germline CDR1 and CDR2: SGHRS and YFSETQ. Trimming cost V 3 bases and J 2 bases; bases outside gene matches: 10. This CDR3 contains 16 residues. The CDR3 bases are TGCGCCAGCAGCTCGCCTGGGACAGGACCAGCCTACGAGCAGTACTTC. Encoded protein: CASSSPGTGPAYEQYF.